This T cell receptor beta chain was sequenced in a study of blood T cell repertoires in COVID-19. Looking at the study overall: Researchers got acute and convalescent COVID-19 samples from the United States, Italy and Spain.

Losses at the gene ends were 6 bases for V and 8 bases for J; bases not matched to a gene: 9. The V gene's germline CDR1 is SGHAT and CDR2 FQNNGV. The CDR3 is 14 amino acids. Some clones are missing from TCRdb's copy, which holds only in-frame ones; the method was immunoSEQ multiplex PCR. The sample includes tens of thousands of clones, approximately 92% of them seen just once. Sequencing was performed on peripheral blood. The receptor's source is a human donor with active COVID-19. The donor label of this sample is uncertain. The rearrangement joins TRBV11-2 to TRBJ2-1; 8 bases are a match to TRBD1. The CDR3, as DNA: TGTGCCAGCAGACTCAGGGGGCGTAGGGATGAGCAGTTCTTC. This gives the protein CASRLRGRRDEQFF.